This TCR beta chain was retrieved from a study of CD8 T cells in ankylosing spondylitis. General study points: In ankylosing spondylitis blood, a motif of eight highly homologous TCR beta variants appeared characteristic.

V was clipped by 7 bases and J by 5 bases; unmatched bases: 11. Germline values: CDR1 SGHRS, CDR2 YFSETQ. This CDR3 is 15 amino acids long. Libraries of TCR beta came from quantitative 5'-RACE with molecular barcodes. TCRdb reprocessed the 5' RACE reads via MiXCR and lists one record per CDR3 protein. The table lists about 240,000 distinct CDR3 sequences, over 8.5% of them singletons. About this clonotype itself: Its antigen is undetermined.

The chain employs TRBV5-1 and TRBJ2-3; 9 bases line up with TRBD2. This clonotype originated in a male donor with ankylosing spondylitis or in good health (not recorded which). Input material: blood, either unsorted or a sorted T cell fraction (not recorded which). The CDR3 DNA is TGCGCCAGCTTAGTGGCTAGCGGGATGGGAGATACGCAGTATTTT. Its translation: CASLVASGMGDTQYF. Combining the CDR3 with reference TRBV5-1 and TRBJ2-3 gives the whole variable domain KAGVTQTPRYLIKTRGQQVTLSCSPISGHRSVSWYQQTPGQGLQFLFEYFSETQRNKGNFPGRFSGRQFSNSRSEMNVSTLELGDSALYLCASLVASGMGDTQYFGPGTRLTVL.